Included here is one T cell receptor (beta chain) sequence, with context. The antigen remains undetermined. This entry comes from a study of molecular identifiers for immune sequencing clone quantification. In TCRdb, the PCR reads were re-called with MiXCR into one record per CDR3 protein. The sample has roughly 55,000 distinct CDR3 sequences, 36% seen once. Study outcomes and limitations: Whereas naive cells kept under 1% of molecules in clones above 20 RNA copies, such clones held over 97% in effectors. In a background of about 1 million naive cells, spiked Jurkat TCR RNA from one cell was reportedly detectable.

J was trimmed by 1 base and V by 1 base; bases with no gene match: 4. Germline CDR1 LGHNA, CDR2 YSLEER. The CDR3 runs 15 residues. Each library that profiled naive CD8 cells came from around 18,000 to 910,000 sorted cells with 10%, 30% or 50% RNA. Sorting was used to obtain naive CD8 T cells (CD8+CD4-CCR7+CD45RA+). The rearrangement joins TRBV4-3 to TRBJ2-7; 7 bases are a match to TRBD1. Sample: naive CD8+ T cells from blood, with Jurkat cell RNA spiked in. As for subset: FACS-sorted CD8+CD4-CCR7+CD45RA+ naive T cells. This receptor was identified in a human donor in good health. Some libraries in this study had Jurkat cell RNA spiked in. CDR3: CASSQVKDRSYEQYF. The CDR3 DNA reads TGCGCCAGCAGCCAAGTAAAGGACAGGTCCTACGAGCAGTACTTC.